This entry is about one TCR beta chain. This record comes from a study of Ad26.COV2.S vaccination and SARS-CoV-2 variants. Treatment denoted: approximately 18 received Ad26.COV2.S at low or high dose, single or two shots; about 5 received placebo; per-sample allocation not given. Specimen acquisition occurred on day 63 following the initial vaccine or placebo injection. Using immunoSEQ multiplex PCR, the repertoire was profiled, and TCRdb retains in-frame clones only, with some absent. The data contain some 400,000 clones, 75% to 90% of them seen just once; the ten biggest clones take up around 1.8%. The germline CDR1 and CDR2 sequences are MNHNY and SVGAGI (reference sequence). The CDR3 has 12 amino acids. V was trimmed by 4 bases and J by 6 bases, leaving 8 bases between them.

This TCR derives from a person between 18 and 65 years old who received the Ad26.COV2.S COVID-19 vaccine or a placebo. Sequencing used peripheral blood, obtained in a trial of Ad26.COV2.S vaccine versus placebo. The chain is built from TRBV6-6 and TRBJ2-3; D is perhaps TRBD2 (5 bases). CDR3 in amino acids: CASSSSGDTQYF. The CDR3 region has the DNA TGTGCCAGCAGTTCCTCGGGGGATACGCAGTATTTT.